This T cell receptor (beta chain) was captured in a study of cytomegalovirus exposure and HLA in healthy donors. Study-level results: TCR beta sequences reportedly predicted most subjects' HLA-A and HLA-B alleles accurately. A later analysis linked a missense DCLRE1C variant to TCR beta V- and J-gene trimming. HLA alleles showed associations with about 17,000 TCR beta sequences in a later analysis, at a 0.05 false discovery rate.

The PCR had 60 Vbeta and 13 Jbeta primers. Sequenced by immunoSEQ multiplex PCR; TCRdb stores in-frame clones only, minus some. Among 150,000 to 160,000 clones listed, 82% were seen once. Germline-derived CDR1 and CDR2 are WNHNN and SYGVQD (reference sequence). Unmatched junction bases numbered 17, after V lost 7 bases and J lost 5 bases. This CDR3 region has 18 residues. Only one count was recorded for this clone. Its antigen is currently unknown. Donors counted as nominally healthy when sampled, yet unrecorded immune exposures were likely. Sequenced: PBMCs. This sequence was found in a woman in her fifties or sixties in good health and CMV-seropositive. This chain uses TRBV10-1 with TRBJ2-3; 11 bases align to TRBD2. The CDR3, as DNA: TGCGCCAGCACCGGAGGTAGCGGGGGGGCCGGTTCAGTAGATACGCAGTATTTT. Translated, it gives CASTGGSGGAGSVDTQYF.